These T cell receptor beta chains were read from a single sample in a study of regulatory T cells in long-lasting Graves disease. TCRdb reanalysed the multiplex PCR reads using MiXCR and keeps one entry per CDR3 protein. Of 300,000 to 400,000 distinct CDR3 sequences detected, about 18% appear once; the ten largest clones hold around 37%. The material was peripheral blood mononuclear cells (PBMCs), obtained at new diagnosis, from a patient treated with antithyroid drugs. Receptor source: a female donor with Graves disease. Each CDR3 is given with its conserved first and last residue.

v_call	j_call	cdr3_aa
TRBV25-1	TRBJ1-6	CASSERGSSYNSPLHF
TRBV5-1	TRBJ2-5	CASSLGLAEWGETQYF
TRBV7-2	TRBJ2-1	CARGTGGSSSSYNEQFF
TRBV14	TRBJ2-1	CASSQFPGGDNEQFF
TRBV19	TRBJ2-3	CASSRETDTQYF
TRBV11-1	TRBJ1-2	CASSARAPTNYGYTF
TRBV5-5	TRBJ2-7	CTSSPGQGTSYEQYF
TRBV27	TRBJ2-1	CASSSGLAGDRDEQFF
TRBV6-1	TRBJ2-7	CASSEAGLNSYEQYF
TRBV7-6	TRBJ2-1	CASSLTQGSYNEQFF
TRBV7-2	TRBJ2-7	CASSLPGRPYEQYF
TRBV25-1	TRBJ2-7	CASSGGQGLTSYEQYF
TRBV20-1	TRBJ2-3	CSARVPAGAPLGDTQYF
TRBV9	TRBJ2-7	CASSVAPGEQYF
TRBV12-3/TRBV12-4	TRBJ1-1	CASKTGNTEAFF
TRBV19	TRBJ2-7	CARPGPQADEQYF
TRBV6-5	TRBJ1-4	CASSSSRGRRWEKLFF
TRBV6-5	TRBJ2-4	CASSYSRGLAKNIQYF
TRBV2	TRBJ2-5	CASSGSSGRGQETQYF
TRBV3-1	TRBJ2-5	CASTQRLSPRGGGSETQYF
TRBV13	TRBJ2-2	CASSFLAGGPGDPGELFF
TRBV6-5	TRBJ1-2	CASSYSSKAFGTF
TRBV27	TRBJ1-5	CASSPTGNQPQHF
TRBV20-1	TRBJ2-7	CSGLLLGDYEQYF
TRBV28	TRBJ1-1	CASSLLPWTGRTEAFF
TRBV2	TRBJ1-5	CASSEGTVYSNQPQHF
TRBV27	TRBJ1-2	CASTADVIDGYTF
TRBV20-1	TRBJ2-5	CSARDPVPAPRKGAQYF